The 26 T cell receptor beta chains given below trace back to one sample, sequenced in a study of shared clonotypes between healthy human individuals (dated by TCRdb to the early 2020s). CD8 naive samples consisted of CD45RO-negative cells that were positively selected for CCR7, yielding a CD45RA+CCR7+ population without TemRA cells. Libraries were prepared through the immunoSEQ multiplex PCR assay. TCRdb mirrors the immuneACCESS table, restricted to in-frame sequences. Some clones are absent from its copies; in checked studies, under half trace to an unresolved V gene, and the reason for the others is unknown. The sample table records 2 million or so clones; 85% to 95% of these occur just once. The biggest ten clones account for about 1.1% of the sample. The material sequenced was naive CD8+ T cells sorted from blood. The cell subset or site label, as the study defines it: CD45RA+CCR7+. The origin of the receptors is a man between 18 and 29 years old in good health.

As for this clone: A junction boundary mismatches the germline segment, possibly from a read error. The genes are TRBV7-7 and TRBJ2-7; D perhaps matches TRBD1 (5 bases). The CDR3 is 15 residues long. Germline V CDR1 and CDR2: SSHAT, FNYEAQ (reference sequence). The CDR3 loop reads CASSLGQGLTYEQYF. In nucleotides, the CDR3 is TGTGCTAGCAGCTTAGGGCAGGGCCTTACCTACGAGCAGTACTTC.

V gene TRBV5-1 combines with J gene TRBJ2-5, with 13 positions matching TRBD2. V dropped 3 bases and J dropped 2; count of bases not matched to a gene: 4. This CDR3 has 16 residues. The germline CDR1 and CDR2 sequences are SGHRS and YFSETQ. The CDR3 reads CASSYWTSGSQETQYF. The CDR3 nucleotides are TGCGCCAGCAGCTACTGGACTAGCGGGAGTCAAGAGACCCAGTACTTC.

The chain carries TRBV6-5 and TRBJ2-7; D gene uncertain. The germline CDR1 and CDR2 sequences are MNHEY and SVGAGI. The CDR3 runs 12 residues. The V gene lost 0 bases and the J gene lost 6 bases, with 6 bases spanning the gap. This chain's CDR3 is CASSYSDGEQYF. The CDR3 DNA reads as TGTGCCAGCAGTTACTCGGACGGCGAGCAGTACTTC.

CDR3 in DNA: TGTGCCAGCAGCTTATGGGGACCACCTAGTAACAATGAGCAGTTCTTC. Protein: CASSLWGPPSNNEQFF. This sequence joins TRBV7-6 and TRBJ2-1; tentatively, D is TRBD1 or TRBD2 (5 bases each). From germline, CDR1 is SGHVS and CDR2 FNYEAQ. CDR3 length equals 16 residues. Trimming removed 2 bases from V and 5 bases from J, with 16 bases in between.

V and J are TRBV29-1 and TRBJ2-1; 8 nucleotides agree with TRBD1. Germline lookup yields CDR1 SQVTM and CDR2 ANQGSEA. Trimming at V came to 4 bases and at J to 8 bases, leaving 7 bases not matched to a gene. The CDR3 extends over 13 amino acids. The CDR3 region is CSVAPGGWDEQFF. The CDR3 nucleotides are TGCAGCGTTGCCCCAGGGGGCTGGGATGAGCAGTTCTTC.

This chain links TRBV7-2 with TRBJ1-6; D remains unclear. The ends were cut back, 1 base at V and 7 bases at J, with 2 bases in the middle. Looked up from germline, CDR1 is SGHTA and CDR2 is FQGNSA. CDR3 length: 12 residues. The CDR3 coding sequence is TGTGCCAGCAGCTTAGAGAATTCACCCCTCCACTTT. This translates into CASSLENSPLHF.

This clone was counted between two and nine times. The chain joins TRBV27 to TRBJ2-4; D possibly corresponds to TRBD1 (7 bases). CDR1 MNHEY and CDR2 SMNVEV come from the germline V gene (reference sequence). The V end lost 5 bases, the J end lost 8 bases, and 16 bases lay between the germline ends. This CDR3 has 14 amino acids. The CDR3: CASSPGGLQDIQYF. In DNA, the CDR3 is TGTGCCAGCAGTCCAGGGGGACTGCAAGACATTCAGTACTTC.

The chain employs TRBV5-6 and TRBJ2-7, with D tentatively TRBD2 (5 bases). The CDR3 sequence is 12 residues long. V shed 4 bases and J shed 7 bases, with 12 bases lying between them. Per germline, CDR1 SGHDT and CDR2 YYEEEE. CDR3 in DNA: TGTGCCAGCAGCCGGGGTCCTTTAGAGCAGTACTTC. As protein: CASSRGPLEQYF.

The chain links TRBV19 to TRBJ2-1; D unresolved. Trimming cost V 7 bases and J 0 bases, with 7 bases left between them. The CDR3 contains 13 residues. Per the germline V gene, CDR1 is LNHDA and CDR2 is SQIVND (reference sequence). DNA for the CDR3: TGTGCCAGTAATCCCAACTCCTACAATGAGCAGTTCTTC. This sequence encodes CASNPNSYNEQFF.

The CDR3 protein is CASSQDGTASNQPQHF. The CDR3 nucleotides are TGCGCCAGCAGCCAAGATGGAACAGCCTCCAATCAGCCCCAGCATTTT. The J gene is TRBJ1-5, the V gene TRBV4-1, with no clear D. Germline lookup yields CDR1 MGHRA and CDR2 YSYEKL. V was cut by 0 bases and J by 3 bases, with 12 bases left in between. The CDR3 totals 16 residues.

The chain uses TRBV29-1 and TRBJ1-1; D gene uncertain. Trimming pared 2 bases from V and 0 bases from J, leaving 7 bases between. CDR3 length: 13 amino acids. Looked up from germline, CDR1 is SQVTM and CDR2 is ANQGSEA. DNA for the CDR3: TGCAGCGTTGAAACGTTTTTGAACACTGAAGCTTTCTTT. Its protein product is CSVETFLNTEAFF.

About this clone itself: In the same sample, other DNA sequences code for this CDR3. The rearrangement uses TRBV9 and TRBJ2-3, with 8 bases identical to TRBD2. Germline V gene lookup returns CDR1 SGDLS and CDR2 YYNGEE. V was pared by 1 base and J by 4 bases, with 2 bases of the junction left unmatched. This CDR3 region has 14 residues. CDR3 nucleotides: TGTGCCAGCAGCGTATTCGGGGGGGCAGATACGCAGTATTTT. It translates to CASSVFGGADTQYF.

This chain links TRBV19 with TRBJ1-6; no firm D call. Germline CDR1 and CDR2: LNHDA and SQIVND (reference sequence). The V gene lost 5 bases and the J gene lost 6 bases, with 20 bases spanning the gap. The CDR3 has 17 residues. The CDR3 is CASSDSFRQGFNSPLHF. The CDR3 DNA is TGTGCCAGTAGTGACTCCTTTCGACAAGGATTTAATTCACCCCTCCACTTT. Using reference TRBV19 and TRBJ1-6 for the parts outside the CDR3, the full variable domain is DGGITQSPKYLFRKEGQNVTLSCEQNLNHDAMYWYRQDPGQGLRLIYYSQIVNDFQKGDIAEGYSVSREKKESFPLTVTSAQKNPTAFYLCASSDSFRQGFNSPLHFGNGTRLTVT.

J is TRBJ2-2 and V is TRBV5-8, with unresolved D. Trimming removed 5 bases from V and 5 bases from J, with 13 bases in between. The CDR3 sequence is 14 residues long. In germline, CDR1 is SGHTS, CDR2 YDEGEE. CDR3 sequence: CASRHETTTGELFF. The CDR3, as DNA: TGTGCCAGCAGGCACGAAACTACTACCGGGGAGCTGTTTTTT.

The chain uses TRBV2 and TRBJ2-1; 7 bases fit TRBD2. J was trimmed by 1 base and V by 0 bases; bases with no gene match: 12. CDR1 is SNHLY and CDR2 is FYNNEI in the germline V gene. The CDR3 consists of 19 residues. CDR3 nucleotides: TGTGCCAGCAGTGAAGCGGGAGGGGACCACTACCAATCCTACAATGAGCAGTTCTTC. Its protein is CASSEAGGDHYQSYNEQFF.

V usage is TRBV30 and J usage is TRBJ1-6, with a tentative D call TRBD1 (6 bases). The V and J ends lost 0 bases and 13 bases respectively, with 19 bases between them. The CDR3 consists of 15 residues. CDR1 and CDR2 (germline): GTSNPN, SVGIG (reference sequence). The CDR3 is CAWSVGGGPFDPLHF. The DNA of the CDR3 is TGTGCCTGGAGTGTTGGCGGGGGCCCTTTTGATCCCCTCCACTTT.

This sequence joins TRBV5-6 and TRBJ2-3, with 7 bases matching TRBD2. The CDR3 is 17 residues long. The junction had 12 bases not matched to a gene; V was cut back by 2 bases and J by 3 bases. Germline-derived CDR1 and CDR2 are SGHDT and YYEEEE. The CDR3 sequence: CASSFRHLAAVTDTQYF. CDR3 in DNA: TGTGCCAGCAGCTTCCGACATCTAGCGGCCGTAACAGATACGCAGTATTTT.

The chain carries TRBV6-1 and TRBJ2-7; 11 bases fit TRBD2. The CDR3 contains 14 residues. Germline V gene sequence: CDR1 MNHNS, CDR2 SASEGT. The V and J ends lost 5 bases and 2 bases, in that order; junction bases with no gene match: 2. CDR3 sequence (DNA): TGTGCCAGCAGTACGGGACTAGCGGCCTACGAGCAGTACTTC. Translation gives CASSTGLAAYEQYF.

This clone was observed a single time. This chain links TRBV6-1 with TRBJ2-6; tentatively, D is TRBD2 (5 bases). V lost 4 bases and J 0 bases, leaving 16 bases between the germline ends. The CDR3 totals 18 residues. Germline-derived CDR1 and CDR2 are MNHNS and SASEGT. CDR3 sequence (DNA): TGTGCCAGCAGTGGAGAGGGCGGACCTCGCTCTGGGGCCAACGTCCTGACTTTC. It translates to CASSGEGGPRSGANVLTF.

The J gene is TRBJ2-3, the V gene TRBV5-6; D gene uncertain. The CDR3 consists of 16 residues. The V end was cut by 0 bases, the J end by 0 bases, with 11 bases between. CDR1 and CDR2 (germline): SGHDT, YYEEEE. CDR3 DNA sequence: TGTGCCAGCAGCTTGGCTTCGGAACTTAGCACAGATACGCAGTATTTT. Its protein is CASSLASELSTDTQYF.

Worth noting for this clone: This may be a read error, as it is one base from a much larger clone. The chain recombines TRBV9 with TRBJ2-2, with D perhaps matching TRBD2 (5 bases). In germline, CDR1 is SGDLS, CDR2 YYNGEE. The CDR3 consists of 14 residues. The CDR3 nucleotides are TGTGCCAGCAGCGTAGGAGGGAACCCCGGGGAGCTGTTTTTT. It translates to CASSVGGNPGELFF.

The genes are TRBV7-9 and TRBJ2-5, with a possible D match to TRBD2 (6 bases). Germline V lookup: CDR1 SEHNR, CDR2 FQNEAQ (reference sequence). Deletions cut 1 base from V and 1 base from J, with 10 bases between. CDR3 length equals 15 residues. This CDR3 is CASSLVASVQETQYF. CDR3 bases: TGTGCCAGCAGCTTAGTGGCTAGCGTCCAAGAGACCCAGTACTTC.

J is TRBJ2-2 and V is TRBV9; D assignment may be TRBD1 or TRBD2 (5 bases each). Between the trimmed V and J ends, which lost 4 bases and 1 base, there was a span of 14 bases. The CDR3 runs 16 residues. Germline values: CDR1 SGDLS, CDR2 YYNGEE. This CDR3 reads CASSSWSGRNTGELFF. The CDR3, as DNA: TGTGCCAGCAGCTCTTGGTCGGGGCGGAACACCGGGGAGCTGTTTTTT.

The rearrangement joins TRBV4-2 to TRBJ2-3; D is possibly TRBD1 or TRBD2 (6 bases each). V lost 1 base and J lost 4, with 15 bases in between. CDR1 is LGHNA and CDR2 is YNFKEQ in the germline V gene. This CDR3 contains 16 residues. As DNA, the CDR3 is TGTGCCAGCAGCCAAGGGCGGACCGGGGGCCCAGATACGCAGTATTTT. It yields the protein CASSQGRTGGPDTQYF.

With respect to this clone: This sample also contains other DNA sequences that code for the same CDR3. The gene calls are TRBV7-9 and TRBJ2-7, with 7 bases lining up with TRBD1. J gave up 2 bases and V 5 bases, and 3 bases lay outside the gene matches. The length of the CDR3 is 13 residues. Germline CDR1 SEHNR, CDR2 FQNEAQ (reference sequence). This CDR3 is CASSPTGTYEQYF. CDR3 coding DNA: TGTGCCAGCAGCCCGACAGGGACCTACGAGCAGTACTTC.

The CDR3 region has the DNA TGCAGCGTTGTACAGGGCCCCTACGAGCAGTACTTC. Encoded protein: CSVVQGPYEQYF. This chain joins TRBV29-1 and TRBJ2-7; possible D gene TRBD1, 6 bases. Germline V CDR1 and CDR2: SQVTM, ANQGSEA. The CDR3 runs 12 residues. V was shortened by 4 bases and J by 2 bases, with 9 bases between the two germline ends.